This T cell receptor (beta chain) was identified in a study of T cell repertoires in cytomegalovirus infection. Findings and caveats of the study: People with CMV and the relevant HLA were identified by cumulative public TCR beta family frequency.

CDR1 DFQATT and CDR2 SNEGSKA come from the germline V gene (reference sequence). The V and J ends lost 2 bases and 5 bases, in that order; junction bases with no gene match: 6. This CDR3 region has 14 residues. MiXCR, applied by TCRdb to the reads, yields one record per CDR3 protein. The data show 250,000 to 300,000 distinct CDR3 sequences, roughly 21% seen once. Turning to this clonotype: Its target is unknown.

The chain combines TRBV20-1 with TRBJ2-5, with 9 nucleotides matching TRBD2. The sequence was collected from a human donor in good health (CMV status not recorded). Some clones in this sample may be carry-over from other donors' samples. The sequenced sample was cultured PBMCs, obtained from culture after CMV antigen stimulation. DNA of the CDR3: TGCAGTGCTAGAATAGCGGGAGTCCGTGAGACCCAGTACTTC. It is translated as CSARIAGVRETQYF.